This is a list of T cell receptor beta chains from one sample in a study of cytomegalovirus exposure and HLA in healthy donors. Generated by immunoSEQ multiplex PCR, the TCRdb table keeps only in-frame clones and is missing some. The sample records over 60,000 clones, 90% to 95% being singletons. The specimen sequenced was PBMCs. These receptors were collected from a man aged 18 to 35 in good health and CMV-seropositive. The CDR3 runs from the conserved cysteine through the conserved F or W. D genes are given only for firm matches. The size of a clone is reported for some rows only, either as once, few or many, or as a class for expanded clones.

j_call clone_size v_call d_call cdr3_aa cdr3_nt
TRBJ2-7 - TRBV15 - CATSSPRAYEQYF TGTGCCACCAGCTCACCTCGGGCCTACGAGCAGTACTTC
TRBJ2-4 - TRBV5-1 TRBD2 CASSFASGSLGLAKNIQYF TGCGCCAGCAGCTTCGCTAGCGGGAGTTTAGGCCTAGCCAAAAACATTCAGTACTTC
TRBJ2-5 - TRBV20-1 - CSAGREETQYF TGCAGTGCTGGGCGAGAAGAGACCCAGTACTTC
TRBJ2-3 few TRBV2 - CASTGLTKPDTQYF TGTGCCAGCACTGGACTAACCAAGCCAGATACGCAGTATTTT
TRBJ1-1 - TRBV27 TRBD1 CASKQGETEAFF TGTGCCAGCAAGCAGGGGGAGACTGAAGCTTTCTTT
TRBJ2-3 - TRBV5-6 - CASSLAGDTQYF TGTGCCAGCAGCTTAGCGGGAGATACGCAGTATTTT
TRBJ2-3 - TRBV6-4 TRBD2 CASKEAAGGTDTQYF TGTGCCAGCAAAGAAGCAGCGGGAGGGACAGATACGCAGTATTTT
TRBJ2-1 - TRBV4-1 - CASSPRGSYNEQFF TGCGCCAGCAGCCCCCGGGGGTCCTACAATGAGCAGTTCTTC
TRBJ1-2 - TRBV5-1 - CASSLTFSESNYGYTF TGCGCCAGCAGCTTGACTTTTTCGGAGAGTAACTATGGCTACACCTTC
TRBJ2-2 once TRBV28 TRBD2 CASSFQREVTGELFF TGTGCCAGCAGTTTCCAGCGGGAAGTTACCGGGGAGCTGTTTTTT
TRBJ2-5 once TRBV27 - CASSLGASRQETQYF TGTGCCAGCAGTTTAGGTGCTAGCAGACAAGAGACCCAGTACTTC
TRBJ2-1 - TRBV6-1 - CASSASSSYNEQFF TGTGCCAGCAGCGCCTCGAGCTCCTACAATGAGCAGTTCTTC
TRBJ2-7 - TRBV11-2 TRBD2 CASSSPGLAAYEQYF TGTGCCAGCAGCTCTCCGGGACTAGCGGCCTACGAGCAGTACTTC
TRBJ2-7 - TRBV6-6 TRBD1 CASRGQDSYEQYF TGTGCCAGCAGGGGACAGGACTCCTACGAGCAGTACTTC
TRBJ2-5 - TRBV28 - CASSLAGPPGETQYF TGTGCCAGCAGTTTGGCCGGCCCCCCGGGGGAGACCCAGTACTTC